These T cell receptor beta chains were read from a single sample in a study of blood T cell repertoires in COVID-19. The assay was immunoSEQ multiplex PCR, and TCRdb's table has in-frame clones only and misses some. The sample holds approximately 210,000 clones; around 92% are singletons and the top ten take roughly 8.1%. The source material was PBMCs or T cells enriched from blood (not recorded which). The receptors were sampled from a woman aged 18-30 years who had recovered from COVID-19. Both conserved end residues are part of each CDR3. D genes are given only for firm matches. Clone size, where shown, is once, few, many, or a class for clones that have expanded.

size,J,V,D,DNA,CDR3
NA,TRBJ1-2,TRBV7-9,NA,TGTGCCAGCAGCCCCGAGAGGGTCGGAGGCTACACCTTC,CASSPERVGGYTF
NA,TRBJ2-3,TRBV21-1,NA,TGTGCCAGCAGCAGGCCTTCGACTAGCGGGGGGGATACGCAGTATTTT,CASSRPSTSGGDTQYF
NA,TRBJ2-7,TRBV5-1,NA,TGCGCCAGCAGCTCGACAGACAGGTACGACGAGCAGTACTTC,CASSSTDRYDEQYF
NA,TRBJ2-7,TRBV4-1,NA,TGCGCCAGCAGCCAGTCCCAGATATACTCCTACGAGCAGTACTTC,CASSQSQIYSYEQYF
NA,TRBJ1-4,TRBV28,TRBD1,TGTGCCAGCAGAGGGGGCGCCGATGAAAAACTGTTTTTT,CASRGGADEKLFF
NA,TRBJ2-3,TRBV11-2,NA,TGTGCCAGCAGCCCTTCGGGGACTTGGACAGATACGCAGTATTTT,CASSPSGTWTDTQYF
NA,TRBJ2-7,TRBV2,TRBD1,TGTGCCAGCAGATGGGACAGGGCAACCTACGAGCAGTACTTC,CASRWDRATYEQYF
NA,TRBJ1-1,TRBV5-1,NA,TGCGCCAGCAGCTTCTCGGACACTGAAGCTTTCTTT,CASSFSDTEAFF
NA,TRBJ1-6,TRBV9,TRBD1,TGTGCCAGCAGCGTGGAGGGGGCTGGCAATTCACCCCTCCACTTT,CASSVEGAGNSPLHF
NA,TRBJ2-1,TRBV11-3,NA,TGTGCCAGCAGCTCCCGGGGGAATGAGCAGTTCTTC,CASSSRGNEQFF
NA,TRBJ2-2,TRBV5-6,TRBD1,TGTGCCAGTACGCCGGGACAGGGGGTAAACGGGGAGCTGTTTTTT,CASTPGQGVNGELFF
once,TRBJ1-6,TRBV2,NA,TGTGCCAGCAGTGGGACAGACTATAATTCACCCCTCCACTTT,CASSGTDYNSPLHF
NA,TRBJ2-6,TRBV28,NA,TGTGCCAGCAGTTTTCGCAGCTCTGGGGCCAACGTCCTGACTTTC,CASSFRSSGANVLTF
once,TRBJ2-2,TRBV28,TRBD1,TGTGCCAGCAGTTCAGGGGGCGCGGACACCGGGGAGCTGTTTTTT,CASSSGGADTGELFF